The 18 T cell receptor beta chains presented below share a single source sample, sequenced in a study of human T cells and chemical hapten exposure. TCRdb re-called the RACE reads with MiXCR, one entry per CDR3 protein. The sample gives roughly 100,000 distinct CDR3 sequences, 9.5% to 11% of which show up once; roughly 3.3% is in the top ten. Time point: patch test 1, 2 weeks after DPC sensitization. Treatment reported: therapeutic diphenylcyclopropenone sensitization with weekly scalp DPC. The source was whole blood, collected in connection with sensitization to the hapten diphenylcyclopropenone (DPC). The receptors here all came from a woman between 40 and 50 years old with alopecia areata. Some clones in this sample may be carry-over from other donors' samples.

This clonotype was seen only a few times. CDR3 region: CSARAGSGGFTQYF. The DNA of the CDR3 is TGCAGTGCTAGAGCGGGGTCAGGGGGCTTTACGCAGTATTTT. This rearrangement joins TRBV20-1 to TRBJ2-3; 8 nucleotides agree with TRBD1. Germline V lookup: CDR1 DFQATT, CDR2 SNEGSKA (reference sequence). The CDR3 contains 14 residues. V lost 1 base, J lost 8 bases, and 8 bases stayed unmatched.

CDR3 nucleotides: TGTGCCAGCTCGAGCAACACCGGGGATCAGCCCCAGCATTTT. It translates to CASSSNTGDQPQHF. The V and J genes are TRBV2 and TRBJ1-5, with unresolved D. The CDR3 covers 14 residues. Germline loops: CDR1 SNHLY, CDR2 FYNNEI. Trimming left V 8 bases short and J 5 bases short, with 16 bases between.

The rearrangement joins TRBV20-1 to TRBJ1-5; D is uncertain. Germline assignment: CDR1 DFQATT and CDR2 SNEGSKA (reference sequence). The CDR3 is 15 residues long. V lost 5 bases and J lost 0, with 14 bases in between. This chain's CDR3 is CSAVMGPNSNQPQHF. CDR3 coding DNA: TGCAGTGCTGTTATGGGCCCTAATAGCAATCAGCCCCAGCATTTT.

This clonotype was picked up a small number of times. V usage is TRBV4-3 and J usage is TRBJ2-3, with D uncertain. Germline CDR1 is LGHNA and CDR2 is YSLEER. The CDR3 is made up of 13 amino acids. V dropped 0 bases and J dropped 4 bases, with 5 bases sitting between them. This chain's CDR3 is CASSQDLPDTQYF. CDR3 DNA: TGCGCCAGCAGCCAAGATCTTCCAGATACGCAGTATTTT.

CDR3 amino acids: CASSPLSGISYNEQFF. CDR3 nucleotides: TGTGCCAGCTCACCATTAAGCGGGATCTCCTACAATGAGCAGTTCTTC. The rearrangement joins TRBV18 to TRBJ2-1, with 7 bases lining up with TRBD2. The CDR3 sequence is 16 residues long. After removal of 2 bases from V and 0 bases from J, the junction contained 4 bases not matched to a gene. Germline CDR1 and CDR2: KGHSH and LQKENI.

This sequence joins TRBV27 and TRBJ1-2; 8 nucleotides agree with TRBD1. CDR3 length: 15 residues. V shed 5 bases, J shed 7 bases, and the junction held 12 bases outside the gene matches. CDR1 is MNHEY, CDR2 SMNVEV, per germline (reference sequence). CDR3 in amino acids: CASSAGTGGRRGYTF. As DNA, the CDR3 is TGTGCCAGCAGTGCCGGGACAGGAGGGCGTCGTGGCTACACCTTC.

The chain links TRBV13 to TRBJ2-7; D unresolved. V was trimmed by 0 bases and J by 1 base, leaving 7 bases between them. The CDR3 runs to 14 residues. Germline CDR1 PRHDT, CDR2 FYEKMQ (reference sequence). CDR3 residues: CASSLGPISYEQYF. In DNA, the CDR3 is TGTGCCAGCAGCTTAGGCCCGATTTCCTACGAGCAGTACTTC.

This clonotype was picked up a small number of times. The V call is TRBV4-3, the J call TRBJ1-6; possibly TRBD1 for D (5 bases). The CDR3 is 16 residues long. V was pared by 0 bases and J by 4 bases, with 10 bases between. Germline V gene lookup returns CDR1 LGHNA and CDR2 YSLEER. The CDR3 DNA follows: TGCGCCAGCAGCCAAGATCCAGGGCGGTATAATTCACCCCTCCACTTT. This translates into CASSQDPGRYNSPLHF.

The V gene is TRBV4-2, the J gene TRBJ2-3; maybe TRBD2 (6 bases). This CDR3 contains 18 residues. Looked up from germline, CDR1 is LGHNA and CDR2 is YNFKEQ. The germline V and J ends were trimmed by 0 bases and 2 bases, with 18 bases remaining between them. The CDR3 DNA reads TGTGCCAGCAGCCAAGACGGCGGCTTGCGGGGCAACACAGATACGCAGTATTTT. Encoded protein: CASSQDGGLRGNTDTQYF.

This clonotype was seen at least ten times. The CDR3 sequence is CASSGAGTRSNEQFF. In nucleotides, the CDR3 is TGTGCCAGCAGTGGTGCCGGGACTAGGAGCAATGAGCAGTTCTTC. The V and J genes are TRBV12-3 or TRBV12-4 and TRBJ2-1; 8 bases align to TRBD2. The trim removed 5 bases at V and 6 bases at J, leaving 9 bases unmatched. The CDR3 contains 15 residues.

A few counts support this clonotype. The chain couples TRBV24-1 to TRBJ1-1, with D maybe TRBD1 (6 bases). CDR3 length equals 14 residues. The V gene's germline CDR1 is KGHDR and CDR2 SFDVKD. V lost 5 bases and J lost 6, with 15 bases in between. CDR3: CATSAEGGLAEAFF. The CDR3 DNA follows: TGTGCCACCAGTGCAGAGGGGGGCTTAGCTGAAGCTTTCTTT.

The V gene is TRBV18, the J gene TRBJ2-3; 9 nucleotides match TRBD2. Losses at the gene ends were 2 bases for V and 2 bases for J; bases not matched to a gene: 8. This CDR3 spans 17 amino acids. CDR1 and CDR2 from the germline V gene are KGHSH and LQKENI. The CDR3 bases are TGTGCCAGCTCACCAAGGGTCTCTAGCGGGAACACAGATACGCAGTATTTT. Its protein is CASSPRVSSGNTDTQYF.

This clonotype came up a few times. A read error may produce the germline difference seen at one junction end. The J gene is TRBJ1-1, the V gene TRBV7-2; D gene ambiguous. The CDR3 length is 11 residues. Germline values: CDR1 SGHTA, CDR2 FQGNSA. The CDR3 spells CASSLASEAFF. The DNA of the CDR3 is TGTGCCAGCAGCCTAGCGTCGGAAGCTTTCTTT.

This sequence joins TRBV7-2 and TRBJ2-1; 8 bases map to TRBD2. The CDR3 totals 12 residues. CDR1 SGHTA and CDR2 FQGNSA come from the germline V gene. The ends lost 5 bases at V and 9 bases at J; junction bases unmatched: 3. The CDR3 reads CASSPGLAEQFF. The CDR3, as DNA: TGTGCCAGCAGCCCCGGACTAGCTGAGCAGTTCTTC. Full variable domain (rest looked up from reference TRBV7-2 and TRBJ2-1): GAGVSQSPSNKVTEKGKDVELRCDPISGHTALYWYRQSLGQGLEFLIYFQGNSAPDKSGLPSDRFSAERTGGSVSTLTIQRTQQEDSAVYLCASSPGLAEQFFGPGTRLTVL.

This clonotype was counted many times. The V and J genes are TRBV6-1 and TRBJ2-1; D perhaps matches TRBD2 (5 bases). CDR3 size: 13 residues. CDR1 and CDR2 (germline): MNHNS, SASEGT. V was shortened by 6 bases and J by 6 bases, with 12 bases between the two germline ends. CDR3 nucleotides: TGTGCCAGCAGGGCTAGCTCGGGCAATGAGCAGTTCTTC. Translating it yields CASRASSGNEQFF.

The J gene is TRBJ1-1, the V gene TRBV6-2 or TRBV6-3; 9 nucleotides match TRBD1. With 7 bases clipped from V and 5 bases from J, the junction kept 17 bases outside the gene matches. The germline V gene has CDR1 MNHEY and CDR2 SVGEGT. This CDR3 is built from 17 residues. CDR3 sequence reads: CASNRLRTGTGMTEAFF. CDR3 DNA sequence: TGTGCCAGCAACCGCCTTCGGACCGGGACAGGGATGACTGAAGCTTTCTTT.

This clonotype has a count of ten or more. V is TRBV15 and J is TRBJ2-2, with D possibly called TRBD1 or TRBD2 (5 bases each). The length of the CDR3 is 15 residues. Germline assignment: CDR1 LNHNV and CDR2 YYDKDF (reference sequence). The V and J ends lost 0 bases and 5 bases respectively, with 10 bases between them. CDR3 loop: CATSREGTDTGELFF. CDR3 DNA sequence: TGTGCCACCAGCAGAGAGGGGACGGATACCGGGGAGCTGTTTTTT.

This clonotype was found a few times. The chain couples TRBV4-1 to TRBJ1-6, with D uncertain. This CDR3 has 17 amino acids. From germline, CDR1 is MGHRA and CDR2 YSYEKL. V was trimmed by 1 base and J by 0 bases, leaving 10 bases between them. CDR3 region: CASSQGAVSSYNSPLHF. The CDR3 DNA sequence: TGCGCCAGCAGCCAAGGGGCGGTAAGCTCCTATAATTCACCCCTCCACTTT.